This TCR beta chain originates from a study of T cells in localized non-small cell lung cancer. Sequenced by immunoSEQ multiplex PCR; TCRdb stores in-frame clones only, minus some. The sample contains 45,000 to 65,000 clones, over 60% of which appear only once. Germline-derived CDR1 and CDR2 are LGHNA and YNFKEQ. This CDR3 has 13 amino acids. About this clone: One junction end disagrees with the germline gene, perhaps due to a read error.

This sample comprised PBMCs, obtained before any cancer treatment. This TCR came from a woman aged 35-70 years with stage II lung adenocarcinoma. The rearrangement links TRBV4-2 to TRBJ2-7, with 9 bases that match TRBD1. CDR3 in amino acids: CASSQAPDRGFHF. The CDR3, as DNA: TGTGCCAGCAGCCAAGCTCCTGACAGGGGGTTTCACTTC.